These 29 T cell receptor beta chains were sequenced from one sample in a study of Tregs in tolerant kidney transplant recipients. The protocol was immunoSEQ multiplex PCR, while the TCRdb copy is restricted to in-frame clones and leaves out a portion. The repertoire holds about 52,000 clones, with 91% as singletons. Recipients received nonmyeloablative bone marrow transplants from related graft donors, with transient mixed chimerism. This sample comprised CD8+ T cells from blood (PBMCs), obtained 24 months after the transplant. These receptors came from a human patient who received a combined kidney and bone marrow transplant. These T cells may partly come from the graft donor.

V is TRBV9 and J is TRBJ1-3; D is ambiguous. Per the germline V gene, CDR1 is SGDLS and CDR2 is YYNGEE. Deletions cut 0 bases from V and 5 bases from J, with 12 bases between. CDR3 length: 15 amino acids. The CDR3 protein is CASSVATGMRNTIYF. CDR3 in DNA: TGTGCCAGCAGCGTAGCTACGGGGATGAGAAACACCATATATTTT.

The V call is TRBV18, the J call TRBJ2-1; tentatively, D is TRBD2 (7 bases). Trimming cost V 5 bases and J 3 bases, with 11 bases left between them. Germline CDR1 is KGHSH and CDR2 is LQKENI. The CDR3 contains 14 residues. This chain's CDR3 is CASSRGGDYNEQFF. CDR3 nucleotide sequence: TGTGCCAGCTCAAGGGGGGGGGACTACAATGAGCAGTTCTTC.

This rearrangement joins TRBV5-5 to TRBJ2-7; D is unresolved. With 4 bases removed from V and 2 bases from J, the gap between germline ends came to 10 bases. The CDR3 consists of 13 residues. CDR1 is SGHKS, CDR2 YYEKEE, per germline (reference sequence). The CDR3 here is CASSASIPYEQYF. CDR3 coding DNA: TGTGCCAGCAGCGCCAGTATCCCCTACGAGCAGTACTTC.

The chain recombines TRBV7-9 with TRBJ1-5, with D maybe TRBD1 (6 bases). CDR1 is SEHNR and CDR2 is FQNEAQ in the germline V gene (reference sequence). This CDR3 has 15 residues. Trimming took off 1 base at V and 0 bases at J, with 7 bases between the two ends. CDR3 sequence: CASSLGTVSNQPQHF. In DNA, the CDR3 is TGTGCCAGCAGCTTAGGGACAGTTAGCAATCAGCCCCAGCATTTT.

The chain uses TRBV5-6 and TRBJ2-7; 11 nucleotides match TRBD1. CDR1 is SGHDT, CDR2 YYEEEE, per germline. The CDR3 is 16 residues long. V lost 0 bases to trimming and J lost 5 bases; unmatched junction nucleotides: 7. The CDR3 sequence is CASSLALGQGADEQYF. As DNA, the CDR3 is TGTGCCAGCAGCTTGGCGCTCGGACAGGGGGCTGACGAGCAGTACTTC.

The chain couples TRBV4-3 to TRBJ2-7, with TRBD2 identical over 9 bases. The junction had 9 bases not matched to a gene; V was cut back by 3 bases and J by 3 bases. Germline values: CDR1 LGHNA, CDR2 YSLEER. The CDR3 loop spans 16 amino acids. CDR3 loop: CASSQGRGTSFYEQYF. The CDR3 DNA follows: TGCGCCAGCAGCCAGGGGAGAGGGACTAGCTTCTACGAGCAGTACTTC.

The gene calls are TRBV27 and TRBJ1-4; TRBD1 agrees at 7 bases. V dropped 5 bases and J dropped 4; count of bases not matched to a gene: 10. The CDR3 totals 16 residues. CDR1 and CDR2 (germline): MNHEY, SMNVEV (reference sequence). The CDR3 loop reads CASSPYRGRLNEKLFF. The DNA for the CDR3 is TGTGCCAGCAGTCCGTACAGGGGCCGCCTTAATGAAAAACTGTTTTTT.

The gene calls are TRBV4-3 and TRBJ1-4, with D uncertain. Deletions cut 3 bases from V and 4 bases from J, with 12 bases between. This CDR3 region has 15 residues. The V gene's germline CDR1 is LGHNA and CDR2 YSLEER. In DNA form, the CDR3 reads TGCGCCAGCAGCCAGACTCCGGGAGATAATGAAAAACTGTTTTTT. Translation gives CASSQTPGDNEKLFF.

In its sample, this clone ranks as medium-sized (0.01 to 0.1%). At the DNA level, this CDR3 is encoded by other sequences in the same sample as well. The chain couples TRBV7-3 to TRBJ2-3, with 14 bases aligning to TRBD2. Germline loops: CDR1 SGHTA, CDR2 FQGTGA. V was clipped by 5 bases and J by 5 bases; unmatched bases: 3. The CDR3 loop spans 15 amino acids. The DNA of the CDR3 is TGTGCCAGCAGCAGACTAGCGGGAGGGGTAGATACGCAGTATTTT. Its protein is CASSRLAGGVDTQYF.

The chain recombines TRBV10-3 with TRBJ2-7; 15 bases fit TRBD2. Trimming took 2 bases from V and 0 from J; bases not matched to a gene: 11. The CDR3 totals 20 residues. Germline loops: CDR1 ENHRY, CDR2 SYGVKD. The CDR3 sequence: CAISEAQGLAGGPSSYEQYF. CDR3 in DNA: TGTGCCATCAGTGAGGCCCAGGGACTAGCGGGAGGCCCGAGCTCCTACGAGCAGTACTTC.

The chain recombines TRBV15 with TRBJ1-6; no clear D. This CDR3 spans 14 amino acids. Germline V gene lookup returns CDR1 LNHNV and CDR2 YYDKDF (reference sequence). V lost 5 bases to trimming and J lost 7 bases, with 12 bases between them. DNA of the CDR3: TGTGCCACCAGCCCTGGTCTTAGCAATTCACCCCTCCACTTT. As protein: CATSPGLSNSPLHF.

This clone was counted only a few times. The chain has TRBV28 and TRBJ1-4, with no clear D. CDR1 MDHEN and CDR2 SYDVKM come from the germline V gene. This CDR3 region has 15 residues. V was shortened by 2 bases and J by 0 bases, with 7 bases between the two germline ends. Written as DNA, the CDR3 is TGTGCCAGCAGTTTACCGGCGGCAACTAATGAAAAACTGTTTTTT. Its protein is CASSLPAATNEKLFF.

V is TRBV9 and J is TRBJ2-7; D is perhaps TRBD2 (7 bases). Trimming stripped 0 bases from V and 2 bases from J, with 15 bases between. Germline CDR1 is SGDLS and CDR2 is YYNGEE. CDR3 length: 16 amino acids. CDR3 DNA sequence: TGTGCCAGCAGCGTAGGTGGGGGCGGGAGTACCTACGAGCAGTACTTC. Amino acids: CASSVGGGGSTYEQYF.

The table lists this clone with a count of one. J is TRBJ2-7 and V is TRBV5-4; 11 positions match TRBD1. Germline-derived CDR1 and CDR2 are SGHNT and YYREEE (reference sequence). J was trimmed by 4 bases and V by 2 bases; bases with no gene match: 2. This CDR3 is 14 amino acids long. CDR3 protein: CASSFGTGGYEQYF. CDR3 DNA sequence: TGTGCCAGCAGCTTTGGGACAGGGGGTTACGAGCAGTACTTC.

The CDR3 spells CASSSQGHEQYF. The CDR3 nucleotides read TGTGCCAGTAGTTCCCAGGGCCACGAGCAGTACTTC. This chain links TRBV19 with TRBJ2-7, with TRBD1 as a possible D gene (5 bases). From germline, CDR1 is LNHDA and CDR2 SQIVND (reference sequence). V was trimmed by 5 bases and J by 5 bases, leaving 10 bases between them. The CDR3 has 12 residues.

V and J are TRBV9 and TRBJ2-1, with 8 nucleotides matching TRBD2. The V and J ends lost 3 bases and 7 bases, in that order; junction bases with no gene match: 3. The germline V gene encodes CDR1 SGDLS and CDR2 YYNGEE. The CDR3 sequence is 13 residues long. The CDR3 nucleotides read TGTGCCAGCAGCGCGGGGGGGCTTAATGAGCAGTTCTTC. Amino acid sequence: CASSAGGLNEQFF.

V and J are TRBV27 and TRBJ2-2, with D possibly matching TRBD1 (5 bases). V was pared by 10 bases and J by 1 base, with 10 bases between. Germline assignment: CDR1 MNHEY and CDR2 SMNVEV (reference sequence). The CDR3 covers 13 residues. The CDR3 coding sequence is TGTGCCAACTCAACAGGGAACACCGGGGAGCTGTTTTTT. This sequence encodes CANSTGNTGELFF.

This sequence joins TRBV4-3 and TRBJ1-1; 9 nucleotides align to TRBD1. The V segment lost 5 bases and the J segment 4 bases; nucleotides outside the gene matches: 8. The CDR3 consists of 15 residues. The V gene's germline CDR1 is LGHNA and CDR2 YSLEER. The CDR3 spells CASSYGTGLVTEAFF. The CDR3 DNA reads TGCGCCAGCAGCTACGGGACAGGGTTAGTCACTGAAGCTTTCTTT.

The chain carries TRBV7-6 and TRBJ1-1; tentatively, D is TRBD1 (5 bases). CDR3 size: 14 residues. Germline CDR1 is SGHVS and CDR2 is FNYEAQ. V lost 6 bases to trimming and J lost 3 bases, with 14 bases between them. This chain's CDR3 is CASRPGGADTEAFF. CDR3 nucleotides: TGTGCCAGCAGGCCGGGGGGAGCGGACACTGAAGCTTTCTTT.

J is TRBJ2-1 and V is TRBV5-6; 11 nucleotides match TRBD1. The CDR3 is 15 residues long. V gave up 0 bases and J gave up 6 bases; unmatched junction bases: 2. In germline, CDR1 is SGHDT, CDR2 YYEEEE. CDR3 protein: CASSLGGQGGNEQFF. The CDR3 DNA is TGTGCCAGCAGCTTGGGGGGACAGGGGGGCAATGAGCAGTTCTTC. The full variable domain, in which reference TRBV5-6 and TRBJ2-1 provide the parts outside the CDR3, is DAGVTQSPTHLIKTRGQQVTLRCSPKSGHDTVSWYQQALGQGPQFIFQYYEEEERQRGNFPDRFSGHQFPNYSSELNVNALLLGDSALYLCASSLGGQGGNEQFFGPGTRLTVL.

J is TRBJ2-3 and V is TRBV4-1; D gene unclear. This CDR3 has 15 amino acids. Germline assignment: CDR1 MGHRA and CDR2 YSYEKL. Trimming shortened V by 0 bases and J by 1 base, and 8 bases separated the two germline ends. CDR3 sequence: CASSQERFGTDTQYF. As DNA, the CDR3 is TGCGCCAGCAGCCAAGAGAGATTCGGCACAGATACGCAGTATTTT.

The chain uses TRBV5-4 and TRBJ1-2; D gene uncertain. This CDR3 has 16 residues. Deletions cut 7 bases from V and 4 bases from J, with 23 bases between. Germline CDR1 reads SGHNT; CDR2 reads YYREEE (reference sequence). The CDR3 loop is CASPSALPGKTYGYTF. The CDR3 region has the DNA TGTGCCAGCCCATCCGCCTTACCAGGAAAGACCTATGGCTACACCTTC.

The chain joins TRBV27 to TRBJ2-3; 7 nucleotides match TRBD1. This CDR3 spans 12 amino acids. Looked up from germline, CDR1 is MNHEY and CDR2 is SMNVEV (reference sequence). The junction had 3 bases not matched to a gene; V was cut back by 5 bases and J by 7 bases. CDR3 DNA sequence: TGTGCCAGCAGTACGGACAGGCATACGCAGTATTTT. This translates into CASSTDRHTQYF.

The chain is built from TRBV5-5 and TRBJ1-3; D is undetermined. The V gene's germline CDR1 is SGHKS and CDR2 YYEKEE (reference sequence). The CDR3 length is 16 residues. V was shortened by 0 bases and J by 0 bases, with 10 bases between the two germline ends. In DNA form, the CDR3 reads TGTGCCAGCAGCTTGGGGGCGGGAGACTCTGGAAACACCATATATTTT. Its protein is CASSLGAGDSGNTIYF.

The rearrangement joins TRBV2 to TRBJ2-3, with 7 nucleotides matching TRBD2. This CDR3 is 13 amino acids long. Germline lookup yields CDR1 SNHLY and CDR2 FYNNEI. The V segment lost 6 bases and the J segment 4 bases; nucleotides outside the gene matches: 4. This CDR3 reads CASSGGSADTQYF. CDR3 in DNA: TGTGCCAGCAGCGGCGGGAGTGCAGATACGCAGTATTTT.

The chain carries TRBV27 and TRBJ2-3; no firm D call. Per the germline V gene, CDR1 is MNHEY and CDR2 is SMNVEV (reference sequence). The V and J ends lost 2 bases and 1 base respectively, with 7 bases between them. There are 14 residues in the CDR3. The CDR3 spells CASSLGTGTDTQYF. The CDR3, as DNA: TGTGCCAGCAGTTTAGGTACAGGCACAGATACGCAGTATTTT.

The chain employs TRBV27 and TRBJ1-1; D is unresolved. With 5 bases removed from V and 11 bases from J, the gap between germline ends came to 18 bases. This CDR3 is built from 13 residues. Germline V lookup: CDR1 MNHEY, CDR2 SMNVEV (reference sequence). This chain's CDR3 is CASSLGIPSRAFF. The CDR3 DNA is TGTGCCAGCAGTCTCGGGATACCAAGCAGGGCTTTCTTT.

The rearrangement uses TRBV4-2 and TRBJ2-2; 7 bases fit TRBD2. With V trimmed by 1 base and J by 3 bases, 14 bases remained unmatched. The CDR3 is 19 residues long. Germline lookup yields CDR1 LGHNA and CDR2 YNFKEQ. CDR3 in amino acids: CASSQVVAASGAYTGELFF. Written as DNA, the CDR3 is TGTGCCAGCAGCCAAGTTGTTGCGGCTAGCGGAGCTTACACCGGGGAGCTGTTTTTT.

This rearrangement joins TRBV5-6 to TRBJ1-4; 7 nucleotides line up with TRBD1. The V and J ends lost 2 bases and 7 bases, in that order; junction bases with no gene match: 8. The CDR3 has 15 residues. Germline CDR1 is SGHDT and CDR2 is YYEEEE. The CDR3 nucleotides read TGTGCCAGCAGCTTCGGACAGGAAAGTCTTGAAAAACTGTTTTTT. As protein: CASSFGQESLEKLFF.